This is a list of T cell receptor beta chains from one sample in a study of OX40 agonist ivuxolimab in advanced cancers. Sequenced by immunoSEQ multiplex PCR; TCRdb stores in-frame clones only, minus some. Of 40,000 to 60,000 clones in the sample, 80% to 90% were seen once. Sequences were derived from CD4+ or CD8+ T cells sorted from blood, sampled in a trial of the OX40 agonist ivuxolimab. The origin of the receptors is an adult with an advanced solid tumor such as melanoma, head and neck, liver or kidney cancer. Each CDR3 is given with its conserved first and last residue. Fields, in order: V gene, clone size, J gene, D gene, CDR3 DNA, CDR3 protein. D genes are given only for firm matches. Size values are once, few and many counts, or a class for expanded clones, and some rows have none.

>TRBV30|once|TRBJ1-3|NA
TGTGCCTGGACCCCCACGTCAGTTTCCCCGCGGGATGGAAACACCATATATTTT
CAWTPTSVSPRDGNTIYF
>TRBV6-4|NA|TRBJ2-7|NA
TGTGCCAGCAGTACGGTTTGGGACCACGAGCAGTACTTC
CASSTVWDHEQYF
>TRBV28|NA|TRBJ1-1|NA
TGTGCCAGCAGTTTATCCGGACGGATGAACACTGAAGCTTTCTTT
CASSLSGRMNTEAFF
>TRBV5-1|NA|TRBJ2-7|TRBD2
TGCGCCAGCAGCTATGGACTAGCTGCCGAGCAGTACTTC
CASSYGLAAEQYF
>TRBV9|few|TRBJ2-2|TRBD2
TGTGCCAGCAGCGTAGGGACCCAATCTAGCGGGAGGTTCGCCGGGGAGCTGTTTTTT
CASSVGTQSSGRFAGELFF
>TRBV9|NA|TRBJ2-1|TRBD1
TGTGCCAGCAGCCCTACAGGGGGCACTTCCTACAATGAGCAGTTCTTC
CASSPTGGTSYNEQFF
>TRBV11-2|NA|TRBJ2-1|TRBD2
TGTGCCAGCAGCTTAGAGGCTAGCGGAGCAAATGAGCAGTTCTTC
CASSLEASGANEQFF
>TRBV30|NA|TRBJ1-2|NA
TGTGCCTGGAGTAGAAGGACAGTTAACTATGGCTACACCTTC
CAWSRRTVNYGYTF
>TRBV18|NA|TRBJ2-7|TRBD2
TGTGCCAGCTCACCCGGACTAGCGGGAGGATACTCCTACGAGCAGTACTTC
CASSPGLAGGYSYEQYF
>TRBV7-7|once|TRBJ2-2|TRBD1
TGTGCCAGCAGGGAGACAGGGTCAACCGGGGAGCTGTTTTTT
CASRETGSTGELFF
>TRBV18|NA|TRBJ2-1|TRBD2
TGTGCCAGCTCCACGAACGGGGGACTAGCGGCGACCCGCCATGAGCAGTTCTTC
CASSTNGGLAATRHEQFF
>TRBV7-2|NA|TRBJ1-4|NA
TGTGCCAGCAGCTTAGGAGGCAGGGGTGTAACTAATGAAAAACTGTTTTTT
CASSLGGRGVTNEKLFF
>TRBV10-1|NA|TRBJ2-5|NA
TGCGCCAGCAGTGAGTCTCAGGGTCGGGAGACCCAGTACTTC
CASSESQGRETQYF
>TRBV18|few|TRBJ1-2|NA
TGTGCCAGCTCACCACAAGCACAGCGCTATGGCTACACCTTC
CASSPQAQRYGYTF
>TRBV7-9|few|TRBJ1-6|NA
TGTGCCAGCAGCTCGGACATCACCTTAAATAATTCACCCCTCCACTTT
CASSSDITLNNSPLHF
>TRBV9|few|TRBJ1-5|NA
TGTGCCAGCAGCGTAGGACCTACTAGCAATCAGCCCCAGCATTTT
CASSVGPTSNQPQHF
>TRBV7-2|few|TRBJ2-7|TRBD2
TGTGCCAGCAGCCAAAGTCGGGGGGGCGAGCAGTACTTC
CASSQSRGGEQYF
>TRBV28|NA|TRBJ1-1|NA
TGTGCCAGCAGTTTATGGCGGGAGACTGAAGCTTTCTTT
CASSLWRETEAFF
>TRBV9|NA|TRBJ2-3|NA
TGTGCCAGCAGGCGTAGTTTAGCGAGCACAGATACGCAGTATTTT
CASRRSLASTDTQYF
>TRBV10-1|once|TRBJ2-6|NA
TGCGCCAGCAGTGCCAGTGGGGCCAACGTCCTGACTTTC
CASSASGANVLTF
>TRBV5-1|NA|TRBJ2-7|NA
TGCGCCAGCAGCTTGACAGTATACGAAAGGGAGCAGTACTTC
CASSLTVYEREQYF
>TRBV28|NA|TRBJ2-7|TRBD1
TGTGCCAGCAGGAAGGGACAGGGATACTACGAGCAGTACTTC
CASRKGQGYYEQYF
>TRBV6-1|NA|TRBJ2-1|TRBD1
TGTGCCAGCAGCGACAGGGCTAGGGATGAGCAGTTCTTC
CASSDRARDEQFF
>TRBV10-1|once|TRBJ2-1|TRBD2
TGCGCCAGCAGGGTGGGACTAGCGGTCTACAATGAGCAGTTCTTC
CASRVGLAVYNEQFF
>TRBV5-1|NA|TRBJ2-3|TRBD1
TGCGCCAGCAGACAGGGGGCTGCAGATACGCAGTATTTT
CASRQGAADTQYF
>TRBV28|NA|TRBJ1-2|NA
TGTGCCAGCAGCCAGACAGGTGGCTACACCTTC
CASSQTGGYTF
>TRBV7-6|NA|TRBJ1-5|NA
TGTGCCAGCAGCTTAGCTGGGGGTCAGCCCCAGCATTTT
CASSLAGGQPQHF
>TRBV29-1|NA|TRBJ1-6|NA
TGCAGCGTTGATGGTCCCGGCTCACCCCTCCACTTT
CSVDGPGSPLHF
>TRBV7-9|few|TRBJ2-4|NA
TGTGCCAGCAGCTTATGGTCCAACATTCAGTACTTC
CASSLWSNIQYF
>TRBV5-4|NA|TRBJ2-5|TRBD2
TGTGCCAGCAGCGGGGGGGGTCTAGCGGAGACCCAGTACTTC
CASSGGGLAETQYF
>TRBV19|NA|TRBJ1-5|TRBD1
TGTGCCAGTAGTCGAAGCTACCAGGACAGGGGGTTTGGCAATCAGCCCCAGCATTTT
CASSRSYQDRGFGNQPQHF
>TRBV5-6|NA|TRBJ2-1|TRBD2
TGTGCCAGCAGCCCCCCCCGGGGGAGGGGTTCGGAGCAGTTCTTC
CASSPPRGRGSEQFF
>TRBV9|NA|TRBJ2-1|TRBD1
TGTGCCAGCAGCGTGGTGACAGGGGCCTACAATGAGCAGTTCTTC
CASSVVTGAYNEQFF
>TRBV2|NA|TRBJ2-7|NA
TGTGCCAGCAGTCCCCCTGCAAGGGGTATGGGCTCCTACGAGCAGTACTTC
CASSPPARGMGSYEQYF
>TRBV5-6|NA|TRBJ2-7|TRBD1
TGTGCCAGCAGTTACACCGGGACAGGGGCCTACGAGCAGTACTTC
CASSYTGTGAYEQYF
>TRBV9|NA|TRBJ2-3|TRBD2
TGTGCCAGCAGCCCCTTCGGGGGGATAAGCACAGATACGCAGTATTTT
CASSPFGGISTDTQYF
>TRBV29-1|medium-sized|TRBJ1-3|NA
TGCAGCGTATCGACCGGTATCTCTGGAAACACCATATATTTT
CSVSTGISGNTIYF
>TRBV5-4|NA|TRBJ1-2|NA
TGCGCCAGCAGCCAAGAAGGGGGATATGGCTACACCTTC
CASSQEGGYGYTF
>TRBV6-1|NA|TRBJ2-7|NA
TGTGCCAGCAGTTTCCTAGCCCTCTACGAGCAGTACTTC
CASSFLALYEQYF
>TRBV11-3|NA|TRBJ2-7|TRBD2
TGTGCCAGCAGCTCCCGGACTAGAATGGACGAGCAGTACTTC
CASSSRTRMDEQYF
>TRBV28|NA|TRBJ1-3|TRBD1
TGTGCCAGCAGCTACGGGACAGGGTCTTTAGACACCATATATTTT
CASSYGTGSLDTIYF
>TRBV7-3|NA|TRBJ2-3|TRBD2
TGTGCCAGCAGCTTAAGCGGGGGGACAGATACGCAGTATTTT
CASSLSGGTDTQYF
>TRBV19|NA|TRBJ2-7|NA
TGTGCCAGTAGTACCGGCCAGACTTACGAGCAGTACTTC
CASSTGQTYEQYF
>TRBV6-4|NA|TRBJ1-1|TRBD1
TGTGCCAGCAGAGTCTGGGACAGCGAGAACACTGAAGCTTTCTTT
CASRVWDSENTEAFF
>TRBV11-2|NA|TRBJ2-5|NA
TGTGCCAGCAGCCCCCTGGGGCTCCAAGAGACCCAGTACTTC
CASSPLGLQETQYF
>TRBV7-9|NA|TRBJ2-7|TRBD2
TGTGCCAGCAGCACTAGCCGGCTAGCGGCCTACGAGCAGTACTTC
CASSTSRLAAYEQYF
>TRBV7-2|NA|TRBJ2-2|NA
TGTGCCAGCAGCTCCAGGGGCGGGTCAAGGAACACCGGGGAGCTGTTTTTT
CASSSRGGSRNTGELFF
>TRBV28|NA|TRBJ1-1|TRBD1
TGTGCCAGCAGCCCCGACAGGGTAGGCCCTGAAGCTTTCTTT
CASSPDRVGPEAFF
>TRBV7-9|NA|TRBJ1-4|NA
TGTGCCAGCAGCCCGGGGCCAACTAATGAAAAACTGTTTTTT
CASSPGPTNEKLFF
>TRBV6-1|NA|TRBJ2-7|TRBD2
TGTGCCAGCAGATCGAGCGGGAGGCCCCGAGAGCAGTACTTC
CASRSSGRPREQYF
>TRBV6-5|NA|TRBJ2-7|NA
TGTGCCAGCACCCCAAGGGGGGGAGGGAGAGAGCAGTACTTC
CASTPRGGGREQYF
>TRBV11-2|once|TRBJ1-5|NA
TGTGCCAGCAGCCATGGGAGATCCAATCAGCCCCAGCATTTT
CASSHGRSNQPQHF
>TRBV6-1|NA|TRBJ2-7|NA
TGTGCCAGCAGTGAAGCTTCATGGCTAGCCTACGAGCAGTACTTC
CASSEASWLAYEQYF
>TRBV28|once|TRBJ2-3|NA
TGTGCCAGCAGTACTCACAGGGTACGAGGGGGCACAGATACGCAGTATTTT
CASSTHRVRGGTDTQYF